These 5 T cell receptor beta chains originate from one sample sequenced in a study of blood T cell repertoires in COVID-19. Libraries were prepared by immunoSEQ multiplex PCR; TCRdb keeps only in-frame clonotypes and omits some of them. Among a few hundred thousand clones listed, roughly 90% were seen once. Sequenced sample: peripheral blood. These receptors all stem from a young man who had recovered from COVID-19.

The chain links TRBV18 to TRBJ2-3; 9 bases agree with TRBD1. The germline V gene encodes CDR1 KGHSH and CDR2 LQKENI. The CDR3 totals 19 residues. The V and J ends lost 3 bases and 2 bases, in that order; junction bases with no gene match: 15. The CDR3 here is CASSPWTGAPWPHTDTQYF. The CDR3 region has the DNA TGTGCCAGCTCACCTTGGACAGGGGCCCCCTGGCCCCACACAGATACGCAGTATTTT.

The V gene is TRBV18, the J gene TRBJ2-7, with a tentative D call TRBD2 (6 bases). V lost 3 bases to trimming and J lost 4 bases, with 10 bases between them. The germline CDR1 and CDR2 sequences are KGHSH and LQKENI. This CDR3 spans 13 amino acids. For the CDR3, the DNA is TGTGCCAGCTCACCCGGGGGTACTTACGAGCAGTACTTC. Amino acid sequence: CASSPGGTYEQYF.

A remark on this clone: The sample carries other DNA sequences with the same CDR3. This chain links TRBV24-1 with TRBJ1-5; D is uncertain. V lost 5 bases to trimming and J lost 4 bases, with 8 bases between them. The CDR3 has 13 residues. Germline CDR1 reads KGHDR; CDR2 reads SFDVKD. The CDR3 loop is CATSGGGNQPQHF. The CDR3 region has the DNA TGTGCCACCAGTGGCGGTGGGAATCAGCCCCAGCATTTT.

V gene TRBV6-4 combines with J gene TRBJ1-6; D not resolved. Trimming stripped 3 bases from V and 0 bases from J, with 6 bases between. CDR1 and CDR2 (germline): MRHNA, SNTAGT. This CDR3 spans 15 amino acids. This CDR3 is CASSEESSYNSPLHF. The CDR3 bases are TGTGCCAGCAGTGAGGAGAGCTCCTATAATTCACCCCTCCACTTT.

This chain joins TRBV6-2 or TRBV6-3 and TRBJ1-2; D remains ambiguous. The germline gives CDR1 MNHEY, CDR2 SVGEGT. CDR3 length: 13 residues. Trimming left V 6 bases short and J 5 bases short, with 13 bases between. CDR3 DNA sequence: TGTGCCAGCAGCCCGCGGGATAATTATGGCTACACCTTC. Protein: CASSPRDNYGYTF.